This TCR beta chain was sequenced in a study of OX40 agonist ivuxolimab in advanced cancers. Across the study: Ivuxolimab, which is an agonistic anti-OX40 (CD134) antibody, was administered to the patients. Study-level findings and limits: Low normalized T-cell clonal expansion also characterized some of the nonresponders.

CDR1 is LNHDA and CDR2 is SQIVND in the germline V gene (reference sequence). The CDR3 spans 14 residues. With 5 bases removed from V and 5 bases from J, the gap between germline ends came to 15 bases. The investigators sampled blood at baseline, at cycle 4 day 1, and at cycle 7 day 1. Method: immunoSEQ multiplex PCR; TCRdb's copy keeps in-frame clones and lacks some. The sample carries roughly 100,000 clones, around 90% recorded once. Note on this clone: Its antigen is undetermined.

This chain joins TRBV19 and TRBJ2-5; D uncertain. This material consisted of CD4+ or CD8+ T cells sorted from blood, taken in a trial of the OX40 agonist ivuxolimab. The sequence was collected from an adult with an advanced solid tumor such as melanoma, head and neck, liver or kidney cancer. This CDR3 is CASSSVETRETQYF. The CDR3 DNA reads as TGTGCCAGTAGTTCTGTCGAAACGCGTGAGACCCAGTACTTC.